The sequence of this T cell receptor beta chain was determined in a study of identical twins. V was cut by 3 bases and J by 6 bases, with 17 bases left in between. This CDR3 contains 15 residues. Germline CDR1 MNHEY, CDR2 SVGAGI. TCRdb re-analysed the 5' RACE reads in MiXCR, keeping a single row per CDR3 protein. The sample yields about 340,000 distinct CDR3 sequences, about 12% seen once. These data were also filed under a second study, of yellow fever vaccine responses in identical twins.

The sequence derives from a woman younger than 30 in good health. The V call is TRBV6-5, the J call TRBJ1-1; a weak D match, TRBD1 (6 bases). Input material: CD8+ T cells sorted from blood. The CDR3 loop reads CASSYRGGGQSEAFF. The CDR3 nucleotides read TGTGCCAGCAGTTATCGGGGAGGGGGGCAATCTGAAGCTTTCTTT.